One and the same sample provided the 27 T cell receptor beta chains below, sequenced in a study of metastatic and nonmetastatic thyroid tumors. TCRdb used MiXCR to call clones anew from the PCR reads. The sample lists about 38,000 clones, about 27% occurring once. Patients had received no treatment of any kind before thyroid surgery. The sample was blood. These receptors came from a male donor with papillary thyroid cancer or a benign thyroid nodule (not recorded which). Some clones in this sample may be carry-over from other donors' samples.

This clone was recorded a few times. The CDR3 sequence: CASSLRQGGNQPQHF. DNA for the CDR3: TGTGCCAGCAGTTTACGGCAGGGGGGCAATCAGCCCCAGCATTTT. V is TRBV28 and J is TRBJ1-5, with TRBD1 matching over 7 bases. CDR1 and CDR2 from the germline V gene are MDHEN and SYDVKM. With 2 bases clipped from V and 2 bases from J, the junction kept 3 bases outside the gene matches. The CDR3 spans 15 residues. Filled out from reference TRBV28 and TRBJ1-5, the complete variable domain reads DVKVTQSSRYLVKRTGEKVFLECVQDMDHENMFWYRQDPGLGLRLIYFSYDVKMKEKGDIPEGYSVSREKKERFSLILESASTNQTSMYLCASSLRQGGNQPQHFGDGTRLSIL.

This clone was seen only once. A read error is possible here, since a much larger clone lies one base away. V and J are TRBV9 and TRBJ2-1; 8 nucleotides line up with TRBD1. The CDR3 spans 15 residues. From germline, CDR1 is SGDLS and CDR2 YYNGEE. The CDR3 sequence is CAGSVEGQVGNEQFF. The CDR3 nucleotides are TGTGCCGGCAGCGTAGAGGGACAGGTTGGCAATGAGCAGTTCTTC.

This clone has ten or more counts. The rearrangement links TRBV20-1 to TRBJ1-5; D is ambiguous. Germline V gene lookup returns CDR1 DFQATT and CDR2 SNEGSKA (reference sequence). Deletions cut 4 bases from V and 3 bases from J, with 10 bases between. This CDR3 is 13 amino acids long. CDR3 region: CSATRAANQPQHF. CDR3 nucleotides: TGCAGTGCTACCCGAGCTGCCAATCAGCCCCAGCATTTT.

A few counts support this clone. CDR3 protein: CATSRVLNSPLHF. The CDR3 region has the DNA TGTGCCACCAGCAGGGTCCTTAATTCACCCCTCCACTTT. The chain employs TRBV15 and TRBJ1-6; unclear D gene. Between the trimmed V and J ends, which lost 3 bases and 6 bases, there was a span of 6 bases. Germline V gene lookup returns CDR1 LNHNV and CDR2 YYDKDF (reference sequence). There are 13 residues in the CDR3.

This clone has only a few counts. The chain combines TRBV12-3 or TRBV12-4 with TRBJ2-2, with D hard to call. Trimming took 6 bases from V and 3 from J, leaving 11 bases between them. The CDR3 has 14 amino acids. CDR3 region: CASSDGRDTGELFF. CDR3 nucleotides: TGTGCCAGCAGCGACGGCCGTGACACCGGGGAGCTGTTTTTT.

The chain is built from TRBV20-1 and TRBJ2-1, with 8 bases that match TRBD2. The CDR3 extends over 13 amino acids. Germline lookup yields CDR1 DFQATT and CDR2 SNEGSKA (reference sequence). In nucleotides, the CDR3 is TGCTCGAACTACGGGACTAGTGCCAATGAGCAGTTCTTC. This gives the protein CSNYGTSANEQFF.

With regard to this clone: At one end, the junction sequence differs from germline, possibly due to a read error. The J gene is TRBJ1-1, the V gene TRBV5-5; D unresolved. Germline V gene lookup returns CDR1 SGHKS and CDR2 YYEKEE (reference sequence). The CDR3 is 15 residues long. The CDR3 protein is CSSSLAVTVNTEAFF. DNA of the CDR3: TGTTCCAGCAGCTTGGCCGTTACGGTGAACACTGAAGCTTTCTTT.

V usage is TRBV6-1 and J usage is TRBJ2-7; D possibly corresponds to TRBD1 (6 bases). The germline V gene has CDR1 MNHNS and CDR2 SASEGT. The CDR3 sequence is 13 residues long. With 7 bases removed from V and 9 bases from J, the gap between germline ends came to 19 bases. CDR3 sequence: CASNTGPRGAQYF. The CDR3, as DNA: TGTGCCAGCAACACAGGGCCCCGAGGTGCGCAGTACTTC.

In the case of this clone: The sample holds other DNA sequences that translate to the same CDR3. The gene calls are TRBV10-1 and TRBJ2-1, with 8 positions matching TRBD2. There are 18 residues in the CDR3. Trimming cost V 3 bases and J 10 bases; bases outside gene matches: 20. Germline V lookup: CDR1 WNHNN, CDR2 SYGVQD (reference sequence). In DNA, the CDR3 is TGCGCCAGCAGTGATTTTTTTGGTGGACTAGCTGGAGTTGAAGAGCAGTTCTTC. Its protein is CASSDFFGGLAGVEEQFF.

The rearrangement uses TRBV11-2 and TRBJ1-1; tentatively, D is TRBD1 (6 bases). From germline, CDR1 is SGHAT and CDR2 FQNNGV. The CDR3 is made up of 13 amino acids. V dropped 4 bases and J dropped 4 bases, with 10 bases sitting between them. CDR3 in amino acids: CASSSLGGTEAFF. CDR3 nucleotides: TGTGCCAGCAGCTCACTAGGGGGCACTGAAGCTTTCTTT.

This clone counts as medium-sized. V and J are TRBV15 and TRBJ2-7, with 10 bases aligning to TRBD1. Germline CDR1 LNHNV, CDR2 YYDKDF (reference sequence). This CDR3 comprises 17 residues. V dropped 0 bases and J dropped 3; count of bases not matched to a gene: 8. CDR3 nucleotide sequence: TGTGCCACCAGCAGAGATTACGAGACAGGGGGCTACTACGAGCAGTACTTC. Its protein product is CATSRDYETGGYYEQYF.

Details on this clone: Because the CDR3's place on the DNA is in doubt, the DNA is left out and the CDR3 is given as listed by TCRdb. The J gene is TRBJ1-4, the V gene TRBV14; the table's D gene call, TRBD1, was not cross checked with the DNA. The germline CDR1 and CDR2 sequences are SGHDN and FVKESK. The CDR3 length is 18 residues, termini included. This CDR3 is CASSQEAGPSMGMKNCFF.

V gene TRBV4-1 combines with J gene TRBJ2-7; D is uncertain. Trimming left V 1 base short and J 2 bases short, with 0 bases between. The CDR3 has 11 amino acids. Germline V gene sequence: CDR1 MGHRA, CDR2 YSYEKL. CDR3 in amino acids: CASSQAYEQYF. The CDR3 DNA is TGCGCCAGCAGCCAAGCCTACGAGCAGTACTTC.

The chain recombines TRBV24-1 with TRBJ2-7; 14 positions match TRBD2. J was trimmed by 4 bases and V by 2 bases; bases with no gene match: 3. CDR3 size: 16 residues. Germline V gives CDR1 KGHDR, CDR2 SFDVKD. CDR3 in amino acids: CATSDSGLAGGYEQYF. Written as DNA, the CDR3 is TGTGCCACCAGTGATTCCGGACTAGCGGGAGGATACGAGCAGTACTTC.

This clone was found many times. The chain employs TRBV18 and TRBJ2-7, with unresolved D. Germline V gene lookup returns CDR1 KGHSH and CDR2 LQKENI. V was cut by 2 bases and J by 0 bases, with 8 bases left in between. The CDR3 consists of 14 residues. CDR3 bases: TGTGCCAGCTCACCATCCCAGCTCTCCTACGAGCAGTACTTC. Its translation is CASSPSQLSYEQYF.

The table lists this clone with a few counts. J is TRBJ1-6 and V is TRBV12-3 or TRBV12-4; no clear D gene. This CDR3 region has 12 residues. Deletions cut 8 bases from V and 8 bases from J, with 10 bases between. Here the CDR3 DNA reads TGTGCCAGCGGAAATTGGGATTCACCCCTCCACTTT. It codes for CASGNWDSPLHF.

V gene TRBV20-1 combines with J gene TRBJ2-3; D not certain. With 4 bases removed from V and 4 bases from J, the gap between germline ends came to 15 bases. The length of the CDR3 is 14 residues. Germline V gives CDR1 DFQATT, CDR2 SNEGSKA (reference sequence). CDR3 bases: TGCAGTGCTACTTCCCCCGACCGTCCAGATACGCAGTATTTT. It encodes CSATSPDRPDTQYF.

The CDR3 sequence is CASTLSGGLAGDSSEQFF. The CDR3 nucleotides read TGTGCCAGCACCCTTTCCGGGGGACTAGCGGGAGATTCTAGTGAGCAGTTCTTC. V usage is TRBV28 and J usage is TRBJ2-1; the match to TRBD2 covers 14 bases. The CDR3 is 18 residues long. CDR1 is MDHEN, CDR2 SYDVKM, per germline. Trimming cost V 7 bases and J 9 bases; bases outside gene matches: 17.

By share of the sample, this clone is medium-sized. V usage is TRBV6-4 and J usage is TRBJ2-2; D unclear. V gave up 4 bases and J gave up 1 base, with 4 bases separating them. The CDR3 is 13 amino acids. CDR1 MRHNA and CDR2 SNTAGT come from the germline V gene. CDR3 sequence reads: CASSGGNTGELFF. CDR3 DNA sequence: TGTGCCAGCAGTGGGGGGAACACCGGGGAGCTGTTTTTT.

This clone is classed as medium-sized. The rearrangement links TRBV11-3 to TRBJ2-1, with 9 bases fitting TRBD2. Germline CDR1 is SGHNT and CDR2 is YENEEA. V shed 5 bases, J shed 4 bases, and the junction held 9 bases outside the gene matches. The CDR3 contains 16 residues. The CDR3 DNA sequence: TGTGCCAGCAGCCGTCACGCGGGAGGGGGTTACAATGAGCAGTTCTTC. Translation gives CASSRHAGGGYNEQFF.

In its sample, this clone was seen many times. The V call is TRBV18, the J call TRBJ1-1; a weak D match, TRBD1 (6 bases). V lost 3 bases and J 4 bases, leaving 12 bases between the germline ends. This CDR3 has 14 residues. Germline values: CDR1 KGHSH, CDR2 LQKENI. CDR3 sequence: CASSPGQRGTEAFF. Written as DNA, the CDR3 is TGTGCCAGCTCACCCGGACAGAGGGGCACTGAAGCTTTCTTT.

This clone was detected many times. The rearrangement uses TRBV15 and TRBJ2-6; weak D call: TRBD2 (6 bases). Trimming stripped 0 bases from V and 0 bases from J, with 12 bases between. Germline-derived CDR1 and CDR2 are LNHNV and YYDKDF (reference sequence). The CDR3 spans 18 residues. DNA for the CDR3: TGTGCCACCAGCAGAGAGGAGGGGTGGGGCTCTGGGGCCAACGTCCTGACTTTC. As protein: CATSREEGWGSGANVLTF.

This sequence joins TRBV6-1 and TRBJ1-2; perhaps TRBD1 as D (6 bases). This CDR3 has 12 amino acids. Germline assignment: CDR1 MNHNS and CDR2 SASEGT. The germline V and J ends were trimmed by 6 bases and 5 bases, with 10 bases remaining between them. CDR3: CASSRGLYGYTF. The CDR3 nucleotides read TGTGCCAGCAGCAGGGGTCTTTATGGCTACACCTTC.

This clone was recorded at least ten times. In DNA form, the CDR3 reads TGTGCCACCAAGGGTGGCTCCTACAATGAGCAGTTCTTC. Protein: CATKGGSYNEQFF. The chain uses TRBV15 and TRBJ2-1; D gene ambiguous. Germline V gives CDR1 LNHNV, CDR2 YYDKDF (reference sequence). The CDR3 consists of 13 residues. Trimming left V 7 bases short and J 0 bases short, with 7 bases between.

CDR3 nucleotide sequence: TGCGCCAGCAGCCCGGGGACAGGCTCCGAATTCGGGGTTGAAGCTTTCTTT. This gives the protein CASSPGTGSEFGVEAFF. The chain carries TRBV5-1 and TRBJ1-1; TRBD1 aligns across 8 bases. Germline CDR1 is SGHRS and CDR2 is YFSETQ. CDR3 length: 17 residues. V lost 4 bases to trimming and J lost 7 bases; unmatched junction nucleotides: 18.

This clone was counted between two and nine times. This chain links TRBV7-2 with TRBJ2-2; D is uncertain. The V end lost 6 bases, the J end lost 6 bases, and 8 bases lay between the germline ends. The germline V gene encodes CDR1 SGHTA and CDR2 FQGNSA. This CDR3 has 12 amino acids. CDR3 coding DNA: TGTGCCAGCAGTATGTTTGCCGGGGAGCTGTTTTTT. Its protein product is CASSMFAGELFF.

This rearrangement joins TRBV10-3 to TRBJ1-3; D is uncertain. The CDR3 length is 14 residues. Germline V gene lookup returns CDR1 ENHRY and CDR2 SYGVKD. Trimming stripped 3 bases from V and 0 bases from J, with 6 bases between. The CDR3 DNA sequence: TGTGCCATCAGTGAAACAGTCTCTGGAAACACCATATATTTT. The encoded protein is CAISETVSGNTIYF.